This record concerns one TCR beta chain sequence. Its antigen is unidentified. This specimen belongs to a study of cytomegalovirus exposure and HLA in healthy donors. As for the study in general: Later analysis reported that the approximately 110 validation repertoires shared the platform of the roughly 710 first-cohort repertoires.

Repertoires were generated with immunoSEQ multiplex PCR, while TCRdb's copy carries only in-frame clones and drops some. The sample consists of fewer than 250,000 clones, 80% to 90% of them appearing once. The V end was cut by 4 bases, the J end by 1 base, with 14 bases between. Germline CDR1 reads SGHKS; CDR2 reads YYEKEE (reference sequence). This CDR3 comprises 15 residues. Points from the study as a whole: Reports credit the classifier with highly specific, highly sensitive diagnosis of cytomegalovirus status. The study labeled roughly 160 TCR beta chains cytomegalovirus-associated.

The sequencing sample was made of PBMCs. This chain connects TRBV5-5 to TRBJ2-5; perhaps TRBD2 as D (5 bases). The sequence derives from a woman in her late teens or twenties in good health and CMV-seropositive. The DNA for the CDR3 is TGTGCCAGCAGCCCCTATGGGAGCGTCCAAGAGACCCAGTACTTC. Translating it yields CASSPYGSVQETQYF.